The clone carrying this TCR beta chain was counted many times. Its target is unknown. This specimen belongs to a study of read filtering for tumor transcriptome and immune sequencing. Broader study findings: Around 84% of IR-seq clonotypes had one read, totaling approximately 3.3% of reads; RNA-seq: around 77% and 45%.

J lost 1 base, V lost 8 bases, and 7 bases had no gene match. From germline, CDR1 is MDHEN and CDR2 SYDVKM. The CDR3 extends over 14 amino acids. From 300 to 400 ng of RNA, a library with molecular barcoded alpha/delta and beta/gamma adaptors was made. TCRdb used MiXCR to reprocess the reads, holding one entry per CDR3 protein. Of 90,000 or so distinct CDR3 sequences in the sample, about 22% are singletons; the top ten hold about an eighth. Sequencing used a population of CD138-negative cells sorted from bone marrow. This receptor was identified in a donor at least 40 years old with multiple myeloma. The chain has TRBV28 and TRBJ1-1; 7 bases agree with TRBD1. CDR3 region: CASLLGTANTEAFF. The DNA of the CDR3 is TGTGCCAGCCTTTTAGGGACAGCGAACACTGAAGCTTTCTTT.